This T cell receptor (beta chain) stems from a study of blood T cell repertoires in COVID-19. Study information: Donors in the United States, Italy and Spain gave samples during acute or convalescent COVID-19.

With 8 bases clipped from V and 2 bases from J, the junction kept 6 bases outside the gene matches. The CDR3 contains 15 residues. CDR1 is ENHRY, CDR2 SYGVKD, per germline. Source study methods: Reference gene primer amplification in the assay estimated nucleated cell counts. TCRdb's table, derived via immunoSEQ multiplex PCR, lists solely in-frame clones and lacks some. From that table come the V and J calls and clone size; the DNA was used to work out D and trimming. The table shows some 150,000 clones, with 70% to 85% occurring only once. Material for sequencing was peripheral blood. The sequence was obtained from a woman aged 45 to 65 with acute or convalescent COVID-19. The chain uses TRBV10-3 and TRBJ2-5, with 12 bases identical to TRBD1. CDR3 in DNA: TGTGCCATCGCCGGGACAGGGGGCGGGCAAGAGACCCAGTACTTC. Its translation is CAIAGTGGGQETQYF.